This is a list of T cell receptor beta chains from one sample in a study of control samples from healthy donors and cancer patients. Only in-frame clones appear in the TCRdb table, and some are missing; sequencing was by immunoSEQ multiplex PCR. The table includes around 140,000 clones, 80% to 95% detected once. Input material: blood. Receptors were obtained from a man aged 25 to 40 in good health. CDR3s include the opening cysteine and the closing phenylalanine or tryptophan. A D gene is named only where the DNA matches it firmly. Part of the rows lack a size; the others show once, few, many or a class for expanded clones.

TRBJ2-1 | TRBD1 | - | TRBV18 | TGTGCCAGCTCACCTTTGGGGACAGGAGACTACAATGAGCAGTTCTTC | CASSPLGTGDYNEQFF
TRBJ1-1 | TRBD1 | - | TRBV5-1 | TGCGCCAGCAGCTTCCAAGGGGGCCCTGAAGCTTTCTTT | CASSFQGGPEAFF
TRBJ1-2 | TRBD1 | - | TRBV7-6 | TGTGCAGTGGGACAGGGGCAGAACTATGGCTACACCTTC | CAVGQGQNYGYTF
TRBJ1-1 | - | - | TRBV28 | TGTGCCAGCAGTTTCTACCTACAGGAGCCTGAAGCTTTCTTT | CASSFYLQEPEAFF
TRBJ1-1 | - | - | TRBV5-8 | TGTGCCAGCAGCTTGGTCCAGGGCATGATGAACACTGAAGCTTTCTTT | CASSLVQGMMNTEAFF
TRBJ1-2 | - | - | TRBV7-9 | TGTGCCAGCAGCCTCAGTACGGCTCGGGGCTACACCTTC | CASSLSTARGYTF
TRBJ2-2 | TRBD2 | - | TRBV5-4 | TGTGCCAGCAGCTACATAGCGGGGGGTAACACCGGGGAGCTGTTTTTT | CASSYIAGGNTGELFF
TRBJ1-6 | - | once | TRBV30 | TGTGCCTCCCCCCGCCAGGAAATCCTCCACTTT | CASPRQEILHF
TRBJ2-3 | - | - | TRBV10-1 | TGCGCCGGCAGTGAGTCGCGCGCTAGCACAGATACGCAGTATTTT | CAGSESRASTDTQYF
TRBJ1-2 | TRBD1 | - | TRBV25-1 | TGTGCCAGCAGTAAGGGACAGGGGGCTGACGGCTACACCTTC | CASSKGQGADGYTF
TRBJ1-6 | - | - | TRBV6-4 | TGTGCCAGCAGTGAAGGGGATTATAATTCACCCCTCCACTTT | CASSEGDYNSPLHF
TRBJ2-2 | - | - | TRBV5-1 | TGCGCCAGCAGCTTGGAGGCAGGGGTGTCCGGGGAGCTGTTTTTT | CASSLEAGVSGELFF
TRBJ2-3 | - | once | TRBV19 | TGTGCCAGTAGTCCCCTATCAGGGGGGGCCGGAGATACGCAGTATTTT | CASSPLSGGAGDTQYF
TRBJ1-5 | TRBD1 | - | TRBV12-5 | TGTGCTAGTGGGGGGACAGGTAATCAGCCCCAGCATTTT | CASGGTGNQPQHF
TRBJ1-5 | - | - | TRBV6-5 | TGTGCCAGCAGTCTTGGACAGTTCAATCAGCCCCAGCATTTT | CASSLGQFNQPQHF